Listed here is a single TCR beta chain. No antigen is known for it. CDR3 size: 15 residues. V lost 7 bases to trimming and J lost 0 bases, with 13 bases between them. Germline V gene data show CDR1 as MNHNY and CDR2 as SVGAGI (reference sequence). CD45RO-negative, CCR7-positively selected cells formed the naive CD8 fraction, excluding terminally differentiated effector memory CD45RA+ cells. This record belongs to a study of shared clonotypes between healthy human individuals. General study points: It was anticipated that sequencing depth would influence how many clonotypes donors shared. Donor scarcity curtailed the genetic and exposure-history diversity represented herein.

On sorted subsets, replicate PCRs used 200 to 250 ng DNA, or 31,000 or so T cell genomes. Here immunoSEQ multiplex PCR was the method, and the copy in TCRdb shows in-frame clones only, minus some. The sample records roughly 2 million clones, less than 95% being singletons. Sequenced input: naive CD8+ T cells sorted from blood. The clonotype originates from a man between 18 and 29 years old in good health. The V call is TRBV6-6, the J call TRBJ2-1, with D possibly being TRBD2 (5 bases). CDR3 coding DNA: TGTGCCAGCACCAACGAGGGTACCTCCTACAATGAGCAGTTCTTC. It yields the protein CASTNEGTSYNEQFF.